This TCR beta chain appears in the sequencing data of a study of T cells after yellow fever vaccination. This clonotype was detected many times. 5'RACE template switching added a universal primer site and UMIs to TCR cDNA. One entry per CDR3 protein results from TCRdb running MiXCR on the 5' RACE reads. The data show under 300,000 distinct CDR3 sequences, 5.5% to 8.5% seen once. Germline CDR1 is SGDLS and CDR2 is YYNGEE. The CDR3 loop spans 16 amino acids. Trimming took 0 bases from V and 4 from J; bases not matched to a gene: 10. The chain uses TRBV9 and TRBJ2-7, with TRBD1 matching over 7 bases. The sample in question was CD4+ T cells sorted from PBMCs, obtained on the day of the yellow fever booster vaccination. This TCR derives from a man aged 25 to 45 who received the YFV17D yellow fever vaccine. CDR3 sequence (DNA): TGTGCCAGCAGCGTAGGTACAGGACAGGACTTATACGAGCAGTACTTC. This encodes CASSVGTGQDLYEQYF.